This TCR beta chain was documented in a study of Graves' ophthalmopathy and Graves' hyperthyroidism. Germline assignment: CDR1 SNHLY and CDR2 FYNNEI. This CDR3 comprises 13 residues. V gave up 3 bases and J gave up 1 base, with 6 bases separating them. RNA transcripts were the source from which TCR beta CDR3 regions were amplified. The first round was an RT-PCR with HTBI primers, and the second round was a multiplex PCR. TCRdb re-derived calls from the multiplex PCR reads in MiXCR, one entry per CDR3 protein. Among 300,000 to 350,000 distinct CDR3 sequences listed, roughly 17% were seen once. The rearrangement joins TRBV2 to TRBJ2-5; D gene unclear. Sequences were obtained from peripheral blood. This clonotype was sampled from an adult man with Graves' ophthalmopathy. For the CDR3, the DNA is TGTGCCAGCAGTGAGCACCTCCAAGAGACCCAGTACTTC. Its translation: CASSEHLQETQYF.